The text below deals with one T cell receptor beta chain. The CDR3 spans 19 residues. J gave up 3 bases and V 0 bases, and 13 bases lay outside the gene matches. Germline CDR1 is DFQATT and CDR2 is SNEGSKA (reference sequence). TCRdb re-derived calls from the 5' RACE reads in MiXCR, one entry per CDR3 protein. This table holds 95,000 to 100,000 distinct CDR3 sequences, roughly 18% found once. These data originate in a study of T cells of healthy individuals. The TCR was taken from a human donor in good health. The gene calls are TRBV20-1 and TRBJ2-2, with 10 bases that match TRBD2. The CDR3 DNA follows: TGCAGTGCTAGAGATAGTCTGGGAGGACTAGCGGACTACACCGGGGAGCTGTTTTTT. Translating it yields CSARDSLGGLADYTGELFF.